One sample yielded the 17 T cell receptor beta chains listed below, sequenced in a study of blood T cells in healthy people across ages. Using a J-beta primer mix together with a sample-barcoded 5' primer, a second PCR was run for roughly 7 to 12 cycles. TCRdb fed the 5' RACE reads into MiXCR, producing one record per CDR3 protein. The top ten hold approximately 0.79% of the sample, which has fewer than 1,200,000 distinct CDR3 sequences, around 27% seen once. These data also formed part of another study, on T cells of mothers and their children.

The sample comprised blood. The receptors stem from a girl aged 2-10 years in good health.

The gene calls are TRBV29-1 and TRBJ2-5; a weak D match, TRBD2 (5 bases). The J call is in doubt because the DNA end fits TRBJ2-7 better. Looked up from germline, CDR1 is SQVTM and CDR2 is ANQGSEA. This CDR3 comprises 13 residues. CDR3 amino acids: CSVGQTGGYEQYF. CDR3 bases: TGCAGCGTTGGTCAGACTGGAGGCTACGAGCAGTACTTC.

This chain joins TRBV28 and TRBJ1-5; tentatively, D is TRBD1 (5 bases). The CDR3 is made up of 15 amino acids. V was clipped by 2 bases and J by 7 bases, with 15 bases between them. CDR1 and CDR2 (germline): MDHEN, SYDVKM. CDR3 residues: CASSLILGAEQPQHF. The CDR3 bases are TGTGCCAGCAGTTTAATTTTAGGGGCTGAGCAGCCCCAGCATTTT.

This clonotype turned up a few times. The V call is TRBV4-3, the J call TRBJ1-4; D is unresolved. Germline loops: CDR1 LGHNA, CDR2 YSLEER. The CDR3 has 15 residues. The germline V and J ends were trimmed by 1 base and 0 bases, with 6 bases remaining between them. The CDR3 coding sequence is TGCGCCAGCAGCCAAGCGGGGTCAACTAATGAAAAACTGTTTTTT. Its translation is CASSQAGSTNEKLFF.

V is TRBV11-2 and J is TRBJ2-4; D unresolved. CDR1 is SGHAT and CDR2 is FQNNGV in the germline V gene. Trimming removed 0 bases at V and 0 bases at J, with 9 bases between. CDR3 length equals 16 residues. The CDR3 is CASSLDGPLAKNIQYF. As DNA, the CDR3 is TGTGCCAGCAGCTTAGACGGACCACTAGCCAAAAACATTCAGTACTTC.

This clonotype was seen a few times. This chain links TRBV10-3 with TRBJ2-1; TRBD2 agrees at 11 bases. This CDR3 contains 19 residues. V lost 0 bases and J lost 4; bases outside the gene matches: 11. Germline CDR1 and CDR2: ENHRY and SYGVKD. CDR3 protein: CAISESLAGAIGFYNEQFF. The CDR3 DNA reads TGTGCCATCAGTGAGTCACTAGCGGGAGCGATAGGGTTTTACAATGAGCAGTTCTTC.

This clonotype has only a few counts. V usage is TRBV29-1 and J usage is TRBJ2-7, with D perhaps TRBD1 (5 bases). Germline CDR1 is SQVTM and CDR2 is ANQGSEA. V lost 6 bases to trimming and J lost 0 bases, with 12 bases between them. This CDR3 is 13 amino acids long. CDR3 bases: TGCAGCGTAGGGGTTCCCAACTCCTACGAGCAGTACTTC. Amino acid sequence: CSVGVPNSYEQYF.

The chain combines TRBV7-2 with TRBJ1-1; tentative D call: TRBD1 (6 bases). This CDR3 contains 13 residues. Germline lookup yields CDR1 SGHTA and CDR2 FQGNSA. Trimming cost V 5 bases and J 3 bases, with 10 bases left between them. The CDR3 sequence is CASSTNRDTEAFF. As DNA, the CDR3 is TGTGCCAGCAGCACCAACAGGGACACTGAAGCTTTCTTT.

A few counts support this clonotype. J is TRBJ1-1 and V is TRBV5-5; 8 bases agree with TRBD1. Germline trimming cut 6 bases from V and 6 bases from J; bases unmatched to any gene: 7. The CDR3 is 13 amino acids. Per germline, CDR1 SGHKS and CDR2 YYEKEE (reference sequence). This CDR3 is CASIGQGRPEAFF. For the CDR3, the DNA is TGTGCCAGCATAGGACAGGGAAGACCTGAAGCTTTCTTT.

The chain recombines TRBV5-1 with TRBJ2-3; 8 positions agree with TRBD1. This CDR3 is 18 amino acids long. The trim removed 8 bases at V and 2 bases at J, leaving 19 bases unmatched. Germline V CDR1 and CDR2: SGHRS, YFSETQ. The CDR3 coding sequence is TGCGCCAGTTTTGCCCCGACAGGGGATCGGAAGGACACAGATACGCAGTATTTT. Translation: CASFAPTGDRKDTDTQYF.

This clonotype was counted between two and nine times. The chain couples TRBV6-5 to TRBJ1-1, with 7 bases that match TRBD1. The CDR3 sequence is 15 residues long. The V gene's germline CDR1 is MNHEY and CDR2 SVGAGI. The V and J ends lost 0 bases and 7 bases, in that order; junction bases with no gene match: 8. The CDR3 loop reads CASSYSATGKGEAFF. The CDR3, as DNA: TGTGCCAGCAGTTACTCCGCGACAGGGAAGGGTGAAGCTTTCTTT.

This rearrangement joins TRBV6-5 to TRBJ2-7; 7 nucleotides align to TRBD1. Germline V gene lookup returns CDR1 MNHEY and CDR2 SVGAGI. The ends lost 6 bases at V and 3 bases at J; junction bases unmatched: 5. The CDR3 sequence is 13 residues long. The CDR3 region has the DNA TGTGCCAGCAGAAGGGACAGCAACTACGAGCAGTACTTC. Amino acids: CASRRDSNYEQYF.

This clonotype was counted only a few times. V is TRBV19 and J is TRBJ2-2; D uncertain. Trimming left V 6 bases short and J 6 bases short, with 5 bases between. The CDR3 is 11 residues long. CDR1 and CDR2 from the germline V gene are LNHDA and SQIVND (reference sequence). This CDR3 is CASRYSGELFF. CDR3 DNA sequence: TGTGCCAGTAGGTACTCCGGGGAGCTGTTTTTT.

This clonotype came up a few times. This chain uses TRBV7-2 with TRBJ2-7, with D hard to call. Trimming cost V 5 bases and J 0 bases, with 11 bases left between them. From germline, CDR1 is SGHTA and CDR2 FQGNSA. This CDR3 comprises 14 residues. The CDR3 bases are TGTGCCAGCAGCCCACCGACACCCTCCTACGAGCAGTACTTC. Translated, it gives CASSPPTPSYEQYF.

This clonotype was observed a few times. The chain combines TRBV5-1 with TRBJ2-5; a possible D gene is TRBD2 (6 bases). The J call may be mistaken, given a closer DNA end match to TRBJ2-1. The CDR3 covers 15 residues. Germline assignment: CDR1 SGHRS and CDR2 YFSETQ. CDR3 in DNA: TGCGCCAGCAGCTTGGACGGGGGAGGTGTAAATGAGCAGTTCTTC. It encodes CASSLDGGGVNEQFF.

The chain employs TRBV29-1 and TRBJ2-3, with D perhaps TRBD2 (5 bases). Germline CDR1 SQVTM, CDR2 ANQGSEA. The V end lost 5 bases, the J end lost 4 bases, and 16 bases lay between the germline ends. The CDR3 is 14 residues long. CDR3 protein: CSVPGLPQADTQYF. DNA for the CDR3: TGCAGCGTTCCAGGACTCCCGCAAGCAGATACGCAGTATTTT.

This clonotype was picked up a small number of times. The V gene is TRBV3-1, the J gene TRBJ2-3; D unresolved. V lost 2 bases to trimming and J lost 2 bases, with 2 bases between them. Looked up from germline, CDR1 is LGHDT and CDR2 is YNNKEL (reference sequence). The CDR3 loop spans 12 amino acids. The CDR3, as DNA: TGTGCCAGCAGCCAATTCACAGATACGCAGTATTTT. It is translated as CASSQFTDTQYF.

The chain combines TRBV15 with TRBJ1-2; D gene uncertain. V lost 5 bases, J lost 0 bases, and 13 bases lay in between. The CDR3 totals 15 residues. CDR1 is LNHNV, CDR2 YYDKDF, per germline (reference sequence). The CDR3 region is CATSEAGYSNYGYTF. The CDR3 bases are TGTGCCACCAGCGAAGCGGGGTACTCTAACTATGGCTACACCTTC.